Here is one T cell receptor (beta chain) with its context. Its antigen is still unknown. The input lacks base qualities; no much larger clone sits a single base away. RNA was extracted with the RNeasy kit and roughly 0.45 to 1 ug was reverse transcribed using random hexamers. TCR beta CDR3 regions were amplified with the immunoSEQ multiplex PCR assay covering 54 Vbeta and 13 Jbeta segments. Bias from PCR amplification was corrected by using a synthetic template baseline for primer optimization and for computational correction. In the paper's pipeline: Reads were assigned to V, D and J genes according to IMGT and analyzed in immunoSEQ Analyzer, with only productive sequences retained. Clonality was computed as one minus Shannon entropy normalized by log2 of the number of productive unique sequences. For each patient and control, public and private clones were evaluated within the 100 most prevalent clones. A clone was defined as Susac-specific if it was absent from the healthy and MS cohorts, from 1052 published viral clones and from other ImmuneACCESS disease sequences. The public reads were reprocessed in TCRdb via fastp at Q25 and MiXCR, keeping in-frame beta chains. Merged by CDR3 protein, the rows form single entries marked with the most common genes and DNA. TCRdb, not the authors, supplied the V and J calls. The sample table lists approximately 150,000 distinct CDR3 sequences, 94% of them with a count of one. The ten largest clones represent 0.075% to 0.1% of the sample.

The data originate from a study of CD8 T cells in Susac syndrome (dated 2019 in TCRdb). A note on the overall study: The study used repertoire sequencing to test whether antigen drove CD8+ T cell activation and differentiation in Susac syndrome. Results and caveats for the whole study, not just this receptor: The study acknowledged that relatively few individuals were included in the TCR sequencing and HLA analysis.

High-throughput TCR beta sequencing profiled peripheral blood CD8+ and CD4+ T cells from healthy donors, Susac syndrome patients and multiple sclerosis patients. The healthy donors served as controls matched for age and sex. CD8+ TEMRA cells were enriched by FACS, while bulk CD8+ and CD4+ T cells were purified by magnetic negative isolation. Blood was collected in EDTA tubes and processed within 24 hours, with PBMCs isolated through density gradient centrifugation. PBMCs destined for TCR sequencing were cryopreserved in liquid nitrogen and later thawed in a 37 °C water bath. The sorted or isolated CD4+, CD8+ and CD8+ TEMRA cells reached a purity of at least 90%. The specimen was CD4+ T cells from PBMCs. This receptor was identified in a human donor in good health.

The CDR3 loop reads CASSVYKQETQYF. The DNA sequence follows: TGTGCCAGCAGTGTGTACAAACAAGAGACCCAGTACTTC. This sequence uses TRBV2 and TRBJ2-5; too little of a D gene remains to name it. CDR3 length: 13 amino acids, cysteine to phenylalanine. Only the CDR3 DNA is retained, 39 bases long and in frame from the first base. Trimming at the junction amounts to 4 bases on V and 2 bases on J, and the germline ends lie 8 bases apart. As encoded in the germline V gene, CDR1 is SNHLY while CDR2 is FYNNEI. The full variable domain, with segments outside the CDR3 supplied by the reference TRBV2 and TRBJ2-5 proteins, appears as EPEVTQTPSHQVTQMGQEVILRCVPISNHLYFYWYRQILGQKVEFLVSFYNNEISEKSEIFDDQFSVERPDGSNFTLKIRSTKLEDSAMYFCASSVYKQETQYFGPGTRLLVL.